Below, one T cell receptor beta chain is given with its context. What it recognizes is unknown. Primers included in the PCR were 60 Vbeta and 13 Jbeta primers. Method: immunoSEQ multiplex PCR; TCRdb's copy keeps in-frame clones and lacks some. Among 60,000 to 100,000 clones, 60% to 85% were seen once, and the ten largest hold less than 2%. This sample is part of a study of cytomegalovirus exposure and HLA in healthy donors. General observations from the study: It was confirmed in vitro that a few of the CMV-associated chains were specific for CMV antigens.

This clonotype was sampled from a man aged 40-50 years in good health and CMV-seronegative. Sequencing was performed on PBMCs.

DNA of the CDR3: TGTGCCATCAGTGACCGGGACAGGGATTACAATGAGCAGTTCTTC. As protein: CAISDRDRDYNEQFF. V and J are TRBV10-3 and TRBJ2-1; 9 bases match TRBD1. J gave up 4 bases and V 3 bases, and 4 bases lay outside the gene matches. Germline loops: CDR1 ENHRY, CDR2 SYGVKD. The CDR3 has 15 residues.